This is a list of T cell receptor beta chains from one sample in a study of blood T cell repertoires in COVID-19. This table comes from immunoSEQ multiplex PCR, and its TCRdb copy is limited to in-frame clones, with some not included. The data contain some 350,000 clones, around 91% of them singletons. The sample consisted of peripheral blood. These receptor sequences come from a woman in her late teens or twenties who had recovered from COVID-19. Both conserved end residues are part of each CDR3. The order of the fields is V gene, J gene, D gene, clone size, CDR3 protein, CDR3 DNA. The D gene is left open where the match is weak. Clone size is stated in some rows and not others, as once, few, many or a class when expanded.

TRBV6-5	TRBJ1-2	.	.	CASSYGRGYGYTF	TGTGCCAGCAGTTACGGAAGGGGATATGGCTACACCTTC
TRBV13	TRBJ1-3	.	.	CASSPAWGGGNTIYF	TGTGCCAGCAGCCCGGCGTGGGGAGGTGGAAACACCATATATTTT
TRBV5-6	TRBJ2-3	.	.	CASVSGYTDTQYF	TGTGCCAGCGTTAGCGGATACACAGATACGCAGTATTTT
TRBV4-1	TRBJ2-1	.	.	CASSQDYGADQQFF	TGCGCCAGCAGCCAAGATTATGGGGCAGACCAGCAGTTCTTC
TRBV18	TRBJ1-1	.	.	CASSATEDTEAFF	TGTGCCAGCTCAGCGACAGAAGACACTGAAGCTTTCTTT
TRBV20-1	TRBJ2-1	.	.	CSASVPSSYNEQFF	TGCAGTGCTAGTGTGCCTAGTTCCTACAATGAGCAGTTCTTC
TRBV5-5	TRBJ2-3	TRBD2	.	CASSYSGGTDTQYF	TGTGCCAGCAGCTATAGCGGGGGCACAGATACGCAGTATTTT
TRBV18	TRBJ1-3	.	.	CASSPLIYGNTIYF	TGTGCCAGCTCACCACTTATCTATGGAAACACCATATATTTT
TRBV10-3	TRBJ2-2	TRBD1	.	CAIARTGDTGELFF	TGTGCCATCGCGAGAACAGGGGACACCGGGGAGCTGTTTTTT
TRBV11-2	TRBJ2-6	.	once	CASSYPRGPGANVLTF	TGTGCCAGCAGCTATCCCAGGGGTCCTGGGGCCAACGTCCTGACTTTC
TRBV11-3	TRBJ1-5	.	.	CASSFGGGSNQPQHF	TGTGCCAGCAGCTTTGGGGGAGGGAGCAATCAGCCCCAGCATTTT